These 26 T cell receptor beta chains share one sample of origin, sequenced in a study of T cell changes during pregnancy in multiple sclerosis. TCRdb's table, derived via immunoSEQ multiplex PCR, lists solely in-frame clones and lacks some. Here the sample spans 15,000 or so clones, 65% to 90% being singletons. The starting material was CD8+ T cells from peripheral blood mononuclear cells, obtained in the first trimester of pregnancy. These TCRs come from a female donor with multiple sclerosis, enrolled in a pregnancy study.

This chain's CDR3 is CASSEWGDKILYGYTF. As DNA, the CDR3 is TGTGCCAGCAGTGAATGGGGAGACAAGATTCTCTATGGCTACACCTTC. The rearrangement links TRBV2 to TRBJ1-2; D uncertain. This CDR3 has 16 amino acids. V shed 2 bases and J shed 4 bases, with 17 bases lying between them. Germline-derived CDR1 and CDR2 are SNHLY and FYNNEI.

Of note for this clone: The junction departs from germline at one end; a sequencing error may be responsible. The V and J genes are TRBV6-6 and TRBJ1-3, with 9 nucleotides matching TRBD1. Germline V gives CDR1 MNHNY, CDR2 SVGAGI (reference sequence). The CDR3 loop spans 13 amino acids. The CDR3 bases are TGTGCCAGCAGCCCTGACAGGGGGGGGACGATAGGTTTT. Its protein is CASSPDRGGTIGF.

This chain links TRBV7-9 with TRBJ1-6, with D perhaps TRBD1 (5 bases). This CDR3 spans 13 amino acids. Trimming left V 5 bases short and J 13 bases short, with 15 bases between. Germline CDR1 SEHNR, CDR2 FQNEAQ (reference sequence). CDR3 region: CASSPTQGWPLHF. CDR3 DNA sequence: TGTGCCAGCAGCCCTACCCAGGGTTGGCCCCTCCACTTT.

This chain links TRBV28 with TRBJ1-2; possibly TRBD1 for D (6 bases). V lost 6 bases to trimming and J lost 4 bases, with 15 bases between them. Looked up from germline, CDR1 is MDHEN and CDR2 is SYDVKM. This CDR3 is 14 amino acids long. The CDR3 loop is CASSPNRVPYGYTF. The CDR3, as DNA: TGTGCCAGCAGCCCCAACAGGGTGCCCTATGGCTACACCTTC.

The chain couples TRBV29-1 to TRBJ2-5; the D gene is possibly TRBD1 (6 bases). V was clipped by 6 bases and J by 5 bases, with 16 bases between them. CDR1 and CDR2 (germline): SQVTM, ANQGSEA. The CDR3 consists of 13 residues. CDR3 region: CSVLRDIAETQYF. The CDR3 region has the DNA TGCAGCGTCCTCCGGGACATTGCTGAGACCCAGTACTTC.

The gene calls are TRBV6-5 and TRBJ2-1, with 9 bases aligning to TRBD1. Germline values: CDR1 MNHEY, CDR2 SVGAGI. This CDR3 has 15 residues. Trimming cost V 5 bases and J 1 base; bases outside gene matches: 3. The CDR3 here is CASSTGTGSYNEQFF. DNA of the CDR3: TGTGCCAGCAGTACCGGGACAGGGTCCTACAATGAGCAGTTCTTC.

This clone was counted a single time. The gene calls are TRBV2 and TRBJ2-3; TRBD2 agrees at 11 bases. The junction had 13 bases not matched to a gene; V was cut back by 8 bases and J by 3 bases. Per the germline V gene, CDR1 is SNHLY and CDR2 is FYNNEI. This CDR3 is built from 17 residues. The CDR3, as DNA: TGTGCCAGCGCGAGGGCTACTAGCGGGAGTAGTACAGATACGCAGTATTTT. Amino acids: CASARATSGSSTDTQYF.

The chain couples TRBV7-3 to TRBJ2-3; TRBD2 might be the D (6 bases). The germline gives CDR1 SGHTA, CDR2 FQGTGA. The V and J ends lost 0 bases and 6 bases respectively, with 13 bases between them. The CDR3 has 15 residues. The CDR3 reads CASSLTGGLSDTQYF. In DNA, the CDR3 is TGTGCCAGCAGCTTAACGGGGGGACTGTCGGATACGCAGTATTTT.

The chain joins TRBV10-2 to TRBJ2-3, with D maybe TRBD2 (6 bases). The V end lost 5 bases, the J end lost 2 bases, and 11 bases lay between the germline ends. Germline CDR1 is WSHSY and CDR2 is SAAADI. The CDR3 sequence is 14 residues long. CDR3 bases: TGCGCCAGCAGTACTAGCCGTCACACAGATACGCAGTATTTT. This codes for CASSTSRHTDTQYF.

V is TRBV7-9 and J is TRBJ2-5; 8 bases map to TRBD1. J lost 5 bases, V lost 4 bases, and 6 bases had no gene match. CDR1 and CDR2 from the germline V gene are SEHNR and FQNEAQ (reference sequence). The CDR3 runs 14 residues. CDR3 DNA sequence: TGTGCCAGCAGCTCGCAGGGGGCCGGGGAGACCCAGTACTTC. Residues: CASSSQGAGETQYF.

J is TRBJ2-1 and V is TRBV2, with 11 bases aligning to TRBD2. The CDR3 spans 14 residues. The ends lost 8 bases at V and 5 bases at J; junction bases unmatched: 5. Germline assignment: CDR1 SNHLY and CDR2 FYNNEI. Here the CDR3 DNA reads TGTGCCAGCGGTAGCGGGGGGGGGAACAATGAGCAGTTCTTC. Its translation is CASGSGGGNNEQFF.

The chain links TRBV9 to TRBJ2-7; 11 positions match TRBD2. Germline lookup yields CDR1 SGDLS and CDR2 YYNGEE. The CDR3 covers 15 residues. Trimming cost V 4 bases and J 4 bases; bases outside gene matches: 7. CDR3 residues: CASSIGTSGNYEQYF. The CDR3, as DNA: TGTGCCAGCAGCATCGGGACTAGCGGAAATTACGAGCAGTACTTC.

The chain uses TRBV6-6 and TRBJ2-7; possible D gene TRBD2, 6 bases. This CDR3 spans 13 amino acids. The germline V gene encodes CDR1 MNHNY and CDR2 SVGAGI (reference sequence). The germline V and J ends were trimmed by 3 bases and 7 bases, with 13 bases remaining between them. The CDR3 protein is CASSYIREREQYF. The CDR3 DNA is TGTGCCAGCAGTTATATTCGGGAGAGGGAGCAGTACTTC.

The V gene is TRBV18, the J gene TRBJ1-2, with D perhaps TRBD1 (6 bases). There are 15 residues in the CDR3. V lost 0 bases, J lost 4 bases, and 12 bases lay in between. Germline loops: CDR1 KGHSH, CDR2 LQKENI. CDR3 nucleotide sequence: TGTGCCAGCTCACCACCAACGGGGGGCCGCTATGGCTACACCTTC. Protein sequence: CASSPPTGGRYGYTF. Based on the CDR3 plus reference TRBV18 and TRBJ1-2, the full variable domain is NAGVMQNPRHLVRRRGQEARLRCSPMKGHSHVYWYRQLPEEGLKFMVYLQKENIIDESGMPKERFSAEFPKEGPSILRIQQVVRGDSAAYFCASSPPTGGRYGYTFGSGTRLTVV.

The gene calls are TRBV5-4 and TRBJ2-7; TRBD1 matches 9 bases. CDR3 length: 15 amino acids. CDR1 is SGHNT, CDR2 YYREEE, per germline (reference sequence). The trim removed 0 bases at V and 4 bases at J, leaving 5 bases unmatched. This CDR3 is CASSLGTGAAYEQYF. As DNA, the CDR3 is TGTGCCAGCAGCTTGGGGACAGGGGCCGCTTACGAGCAGTACTTC.

Only one count was recorded for this clone. The chain links TRBV29-1 to TRBJ1-2; 8 nucleotides match TRBD1. V was clipped by 5 bases and J by 0 bases; unmatched bases: 8. The CDR3 consists of 15 residues. CDR1 SQVTM and CDR2 ANQGSEA come from the germline V gene. The CDR3 region is CSVPDRDRTNYGYTF. The CDR3 DNA reads as TGCAGCGTTCCTGACCGGGACAGGACTAACTATGGCTACACCTTC.

The rearrangement joins TRBV2 to TRBJ2-7; 8 bases match TRBD1. The V gene end was trimmed by 7 bases and the J gene end by 2 bases; junction bases not matched to a gene: 1. Germline V CDR1 and CDR2: SNHLY, FYNNEI. The CDR3 runs 12 residues. CDR3 bases: TGTGCCAGCACAGGGGGCACCTACGAGCAGTACTTC. This codes for CASTGGTYEQYF.

This sequence joins TRBV4-1 and TRBJ2-2; D is perhaps TRBD1 (6 bases). Trimming left V 6 bases short and J 3 bases short, with 20 bases between. The CDR3 extends over 17 amino acids. Germline CDR1 MGHRA, CDR2 YSYEKL. Here the CDR3 reads CASRLRQAGLDTGELFF. The CDR3 DNA reads as TGCGCCAGCAGACTTAGACAGGCTGGGTTGGACACCGGGGAGCTGTTTTTT.

This rearrangement joins TRBV7-7 to TRBJ2-7; D not resolved. The CDR3 consists of 18 residues. The germline CDR1 and CDR2 sequences are SSHAT and FNYEAQ (reference sequence). Trimming cost V 5 bases and J 3 bases, with 26 bases left between them. CDR3 loop: CASSEGEWSPTLIYEQYF. The CDR3 nucleotides are TGTGCCAGCAGCGAAGGTGAATGGAGTCCAACCTTAATCTACGAGCAGTACTTC. The complete variable domain, with remaining parts taken from reference TRBV7-7 and TRBJ2-7, reads GAGVSQSPRYKVTKRGQDVTLRCDPISSHATLYWYQQALGQGPEFLTYFNYEAQPDKSGLPSDRFSAERPEGSISTLTIQRTEQRDSAMYRCASSEGEWSPTLIYEQYFGPGTRLTVT.

The rearrangement uses TRBV28 and TRBJ1-1; 9 bases agree with TRBD1. Per germline, CDR1 MDHEN and CDR2 SYDVKM. This CDR3 is built from 14 residues. Trimming cost V 3 bases and J 2 bases; bases outside gene matches: 1. The CDR3 spells CASSLGQGNTEAFF. The CDR3 DNA follows: TGTGCCAGCAGTTTGGGACAGGGAAACACTGAAGCTTTCTTT.

This clone appeared a single time. V and J are TRBV28 and TRBJ2-2, with 8 bases aligning to TRBD2. The CDR3 is made up of 15 amino acids. Germline CDR1 reads MDHEN; CDR2 reads SYDVKM. J gave up 7 bases and V 1 base, and 5 bases lay outside the gene matches. DNA of the CDR3: TGTGCCAGCAGTTTATCGGGAGGGATGGACGGGGAGCTGTTTTTT. Encoded protein: CASSLSGGMDGELFF.

The rearrangement uses TRBV4-1 and TRBJ2-2; D is perhaps TRBD2 (5 bases). Deletions cut 1 base from V and 5 bases from J, with 17 bases between. Germline V gene sequence: CDR1 MGHRA, CDR2 YSYEKL. The CDR3 totals 17 residues. CDR3 region: CASSQVDMGLATGELFF. The CDR3 DNA is TGCGCCAGCAGCCAAGTCGACATGGGGTTAGCGACCGGGGAGCTGTTTTTT.

V and J are TRBV7-8 and TRBJ1-6, with 7 bases lining up with TRBD1. Trimming took 4 bases from V and 7 from J; bases not matched to a gene: 4. Germline V lookup: CDR1 SGHVS, CDR2 FQNEAQ. This CDR3 contains 14 residues. CDR3 sequence reads: CASSSPGGNSPLHF. The DNA for the CDR3 is TGTGCCAGCAGCTCCCCAGGGGGGAATTCACCCCTCCACTTT.

The chain's CDR3 is CASSEGVGEETQYF. The CDR3 DNA reads TGCGCCAGCAGTGAGGGCGTAGGAGAAGAGACCCAGTACTTC. V usage is TRBV10-1 and J usage is TRBJ2-5; D is ambiguous. V dropped 2 bases and J dropped 3 bases, with 10 bases sitting between them. CDR1 is WNHNN, CDR2 SYGVQD, per germline (reference sequence). This CDR3 spans 14 amino acids.

The chain has TRBV5-1 and TRBJ2-4, with D perhaps TRBD2 (6 bases). This CDR3 region has 16 residues. Per germline, CDR1 SGHRS and CDR2 YFSETQ. Trimming took 4 bases from V and 0 from J, leaving 14 bases between them. CDR3: CASSRGQGLAKNIQYF. The CDR3 region has the DNA TGCGCCAGCAGCAGGGGTCAGGGACTAGCCAAAAACATTCAGTACTTC.

The rearrangement links TRBV7-9 to TRBJ1-1, with D possibly matching TRBD1 (6 bases). V was pared by 5 bases and J by 1 base, with 11 bases between. The CDR3 consists of 14 residues. Germline lookup yields CDR1 SEHNR and CDR2 FQNEAQ (reference sequence). CDR3: CASSHRVPNTEAFF. In DNA, the CDR3 is TGTGCCAGCAGCCACAGGGTCCCGAACACTGAAGCTTTCTTT.